The clone carrying this TCR beta chain was counted a single time. Antigen unknown. Other DNA sequences in the same sample also yield this CDR3. This entry belongs to a study of cytomegalovirus exposure and HLA in healthy donors. PCR was performed using 60 Vbeta and 13 Jbeta primers. Produced via immunoSEQ multiplex PCR; TCRdb's table is partial and in-frame only. The table shows approximately 170,000 clones, with over 70% occurring only once. The V end was cut by 3 bases, the J end by 4 bases, with 4 bases between. Germline V lookup: CDR1 LNHDA, CDR2 SQIVND (reference sequence). The CDR3 is 12 amino acids. Findings of the study overall: Because they were indistinguishable, some V segments, including TRBV6-2 and TRBV6-3, were excluded.

The chain joins TRBV19 to TRBJ1-5; D is ambiguous. The clonotype originates from a woman under 30 in good health and CMV-seronegative. Source material: PBMCs. The CDR3 sequence is CASSIPNQPQHF. The CDR3 nucleotides are TGTGCCAGTAGTATTCCTAATCAGCCCCAGCATTTT. Full variable domain (outside the CDR3, taken from reference TRBV19 and TRBJ1-5): DGGITQSPKYLFRKEGQNVTLSCEQNLNHDAMYWYRQDPGQGLRLIYYSQIVNDFQKGDIAEGYSVSREKKESFPLTVTSAQKNPTAFYLCASSIPNQPQHFGDGTRLSIL.